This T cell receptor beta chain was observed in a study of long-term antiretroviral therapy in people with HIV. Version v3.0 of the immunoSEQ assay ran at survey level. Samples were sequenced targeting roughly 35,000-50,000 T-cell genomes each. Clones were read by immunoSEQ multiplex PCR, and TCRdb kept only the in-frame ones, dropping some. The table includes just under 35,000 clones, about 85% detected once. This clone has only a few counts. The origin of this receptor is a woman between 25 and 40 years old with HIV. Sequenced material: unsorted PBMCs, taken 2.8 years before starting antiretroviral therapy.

In DNA, the CDR3 is TGCGCCAGCAGCCAAGATTCCTACAGGGACAGTAGTGAGCAGTTCTTC. It codes for CASSQDSYRDSSEQFF. The rearrangement joins TRBV4-1 to TRBJ2-1, with 7 nucleotides matching TRBD1. The CDR3 totals 16 residues. The V gene's germline CDR1 is MGHRA and CDR2 YSYEKL. Unmatched junction bases numbered 11, after V lost 0 bases and J lost 9 bases.